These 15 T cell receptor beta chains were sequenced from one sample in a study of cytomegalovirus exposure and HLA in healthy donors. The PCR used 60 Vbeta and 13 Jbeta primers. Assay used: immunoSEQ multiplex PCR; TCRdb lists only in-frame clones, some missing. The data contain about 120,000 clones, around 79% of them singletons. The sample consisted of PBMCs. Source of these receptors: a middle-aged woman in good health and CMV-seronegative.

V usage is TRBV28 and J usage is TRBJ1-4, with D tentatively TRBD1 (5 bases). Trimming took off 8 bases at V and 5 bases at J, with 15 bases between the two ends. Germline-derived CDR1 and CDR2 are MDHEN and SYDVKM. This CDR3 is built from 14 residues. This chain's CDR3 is CASLAGGKNEKLFF. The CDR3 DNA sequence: TGTGCCAGCCTGGCGGGGGGGAAGAATGAAAAACTGTTTTTT.

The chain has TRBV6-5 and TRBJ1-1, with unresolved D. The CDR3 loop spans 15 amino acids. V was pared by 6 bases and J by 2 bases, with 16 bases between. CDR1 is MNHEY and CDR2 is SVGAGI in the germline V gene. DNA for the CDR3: TGTGCCAGCAGGCGCAACCTGGGAGATAACACTGAAGCTTTCTTT. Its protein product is CASRRNLGDNTEAFF.

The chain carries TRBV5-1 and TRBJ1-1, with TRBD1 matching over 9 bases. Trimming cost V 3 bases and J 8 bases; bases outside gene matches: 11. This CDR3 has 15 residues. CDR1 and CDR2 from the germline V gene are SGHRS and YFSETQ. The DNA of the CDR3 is TGCGCCAGCAGCTCGGAACAGGGGGCGAGGGCAGAAGCTTTCTTT. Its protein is CASSSEQGARAEAFF. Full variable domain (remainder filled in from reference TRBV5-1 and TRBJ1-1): KAGVTQTPRYLIKTRGQQVTLSCSPISGHRSVSWYQQTPGQGLQFLFEYFSETQRNKGNFPGRFSGRQFSNSRSEMNVSTLELGDSALYLCASSSEQGARAEAFFGQGTRLTVV.

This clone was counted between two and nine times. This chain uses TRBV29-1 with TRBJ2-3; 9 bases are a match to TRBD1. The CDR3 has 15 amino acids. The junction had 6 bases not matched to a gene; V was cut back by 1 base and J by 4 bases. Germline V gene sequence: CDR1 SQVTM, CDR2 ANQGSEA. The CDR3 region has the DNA TGCAGCGTTGAAGGGGGGACAGGGTCCCCAGATACGCAGTATTTT. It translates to CSVEGGTGSPDTQYF.

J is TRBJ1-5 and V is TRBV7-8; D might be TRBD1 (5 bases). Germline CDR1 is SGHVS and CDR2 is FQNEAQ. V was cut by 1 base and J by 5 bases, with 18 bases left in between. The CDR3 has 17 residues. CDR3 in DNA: TGTGCCAGCAGCTTAGTCCCAGCAGGCGGGGGAGATCAGCCCCAGCATTTT. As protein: CASSLVPAGGGDQPQHF. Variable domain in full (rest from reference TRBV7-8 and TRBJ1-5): GAGVSQSPRYKVAKRGQDVALRCDPISGHVSLFWYQQALGQGPEFLTYFQNEAQLDKSGLPSDRFFAERPEGSVSTLKIQRTQQEDSAVYLCASSLVPAGGGDQPQHFGDGTRLSIL.

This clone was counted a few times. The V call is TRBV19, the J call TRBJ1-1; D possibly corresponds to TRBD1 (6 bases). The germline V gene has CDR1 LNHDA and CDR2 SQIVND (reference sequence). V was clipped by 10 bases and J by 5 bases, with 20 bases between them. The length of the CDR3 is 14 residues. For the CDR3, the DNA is TGTGCCACCACCTGGGGCAGGGGTAATACTGAAGCTTTCTTT. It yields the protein CATTWGRGNTEAFF.

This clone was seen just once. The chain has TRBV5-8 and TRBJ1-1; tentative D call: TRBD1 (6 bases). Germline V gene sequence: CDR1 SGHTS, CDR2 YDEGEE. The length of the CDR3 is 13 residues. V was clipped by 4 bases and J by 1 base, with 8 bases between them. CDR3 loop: CASSQQGNTEAFF. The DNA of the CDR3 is TGTGCCAGCAGCCAACAGGGGAACACTGAAGCTTTCTTT.

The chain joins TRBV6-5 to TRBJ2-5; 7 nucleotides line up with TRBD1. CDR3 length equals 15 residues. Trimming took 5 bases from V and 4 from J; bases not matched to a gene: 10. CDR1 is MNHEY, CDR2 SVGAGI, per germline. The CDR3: CASSPLETGSETQYF. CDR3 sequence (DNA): TGTGCCAGCAGTCCCCTGGAGACAGGGTCAGAGACCCAGTACTTC.

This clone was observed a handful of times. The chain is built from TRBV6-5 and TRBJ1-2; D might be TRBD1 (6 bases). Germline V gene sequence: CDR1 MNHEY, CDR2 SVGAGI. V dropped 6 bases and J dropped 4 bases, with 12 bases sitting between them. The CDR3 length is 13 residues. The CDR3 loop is CASRLQGGYGYTF. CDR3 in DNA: TGTGCCAGCAGATTACAGGGTGGCTATGGCTACACCTTC.

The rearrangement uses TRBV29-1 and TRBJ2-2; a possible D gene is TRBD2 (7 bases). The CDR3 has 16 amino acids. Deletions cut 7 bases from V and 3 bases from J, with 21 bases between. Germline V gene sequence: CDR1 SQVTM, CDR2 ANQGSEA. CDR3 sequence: CSAEGGGRSDTGELFF. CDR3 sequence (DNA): TGCAGCGCAGAAGGGGGGGGGCGCAGCGACACCGGGGAGCTGTTTTTT.

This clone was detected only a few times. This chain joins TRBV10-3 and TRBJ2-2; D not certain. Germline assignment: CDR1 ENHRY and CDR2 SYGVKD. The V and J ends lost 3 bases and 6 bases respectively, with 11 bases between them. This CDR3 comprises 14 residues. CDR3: CAISEATTAGELFF. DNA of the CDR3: TGTGCCATCAGTGAAGCGACCACCGCCGGGGAGCTGTTTTTT.

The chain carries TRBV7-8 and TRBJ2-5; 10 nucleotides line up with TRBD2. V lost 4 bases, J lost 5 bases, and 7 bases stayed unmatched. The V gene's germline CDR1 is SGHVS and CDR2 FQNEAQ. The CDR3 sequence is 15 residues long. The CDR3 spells CASSSLSGRWETQYF. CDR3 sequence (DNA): TGTGCCAGCAGCTCCCTTAGCGGGAGGTGGGAGACCCAGTACTTC.

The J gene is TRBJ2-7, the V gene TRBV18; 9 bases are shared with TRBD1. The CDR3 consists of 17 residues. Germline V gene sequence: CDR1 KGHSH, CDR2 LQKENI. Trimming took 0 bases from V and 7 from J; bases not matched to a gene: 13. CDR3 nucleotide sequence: TGTGCCAGCTCACCACCCGGGGACAGGGTCCTCCCTGGGGAGCAGTACTTC. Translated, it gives CASSPPGDRVLPGEQYF.

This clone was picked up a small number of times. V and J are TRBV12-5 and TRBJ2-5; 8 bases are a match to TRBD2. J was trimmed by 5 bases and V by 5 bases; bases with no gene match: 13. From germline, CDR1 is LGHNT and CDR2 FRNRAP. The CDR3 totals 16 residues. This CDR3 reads CASGAGTSISSETQYF. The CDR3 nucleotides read TGTGCTAGTGGTGCCGGGACTAGTATATCATCCGAGACCCAGTACTTC.

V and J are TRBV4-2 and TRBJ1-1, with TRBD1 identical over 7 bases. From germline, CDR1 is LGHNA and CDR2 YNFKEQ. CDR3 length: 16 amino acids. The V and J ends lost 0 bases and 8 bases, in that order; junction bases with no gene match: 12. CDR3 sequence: CASSQDGTRGYSEAFF. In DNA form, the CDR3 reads TGTGCCAGCAGCCAAGATGGCACCAGGGGGTATTCGGAAGCTTTCTTT.